This record concerns one T cell receptor (beta chain) sequence. As yet, its antigen is unknown. It was cDNA, reverse transcribed from extracted RNA, that served as the sequencing template. The assay was immunoSEQ multiplex PCR, and TCRdb's table has in-frame clones only and misses some. The data show around 190,000 clones, more than 55% seen once. The record originates from a study of CD8+ T cells in alopecia areata. Study information: Treatment of the treated patients consisted of oral tofacitinib, 5 to 10 mg twice daily. Study-level findings and limits: Alopecia totalis/universalis scalp especially showed more expanded CD8+ clones than normal scalp.

Treatment indicated: oral pan-JAK inhibitor, 5-10 mg twice daily. In germline, CDR1 is SEHNR, CDR2 FQNEAQ (reference sequence). With V trimmed by 5 bases and J by 15 bases, 7 bases remained unmatched. The CDR3 extends over 11 amino acids. The sample consisted of CD4+ T cells sorted from blood, taken at week 4, from a patient treated with tofacitinib. This rearrangement joins TRBV7-9 to TRBJ2-1; the match to TRBD1 covers 7 bases. This sequence originates from a human donor with alopecia areata. The CDR3 protein is CASSLHRGLFF. As DNA, the CDR3 is TGTGCCAGCAGCCTCCACAGGGGCCTGTTCTTC.